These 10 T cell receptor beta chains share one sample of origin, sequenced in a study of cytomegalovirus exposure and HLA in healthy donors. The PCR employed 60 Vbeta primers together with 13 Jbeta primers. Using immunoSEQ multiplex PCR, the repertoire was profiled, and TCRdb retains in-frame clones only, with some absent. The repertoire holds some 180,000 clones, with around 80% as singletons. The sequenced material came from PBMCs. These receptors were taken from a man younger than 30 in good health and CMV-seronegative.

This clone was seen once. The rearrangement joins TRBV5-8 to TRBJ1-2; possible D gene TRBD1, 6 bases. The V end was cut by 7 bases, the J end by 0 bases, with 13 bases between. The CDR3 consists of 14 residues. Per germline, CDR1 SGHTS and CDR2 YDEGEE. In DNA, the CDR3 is TGTGCCAGCTCCGGGACACCCGCTAACTATGGCTACACCTTC. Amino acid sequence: CASSGTPANYGYTF.

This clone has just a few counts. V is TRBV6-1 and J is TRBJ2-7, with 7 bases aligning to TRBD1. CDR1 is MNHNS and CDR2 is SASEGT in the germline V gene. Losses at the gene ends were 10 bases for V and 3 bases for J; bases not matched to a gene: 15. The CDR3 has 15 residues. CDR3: CATITRQGRGYEQYF. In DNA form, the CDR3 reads TGTGCCACCATTACGAGACAGGGCCGGGGCTACGAGCAGTACTTC.

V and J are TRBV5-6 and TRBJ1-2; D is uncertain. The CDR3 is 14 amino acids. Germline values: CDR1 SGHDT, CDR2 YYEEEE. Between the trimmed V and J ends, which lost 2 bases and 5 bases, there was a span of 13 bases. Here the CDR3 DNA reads TGTGCCAGCAGCTTTGAGGCAGCCAGTTATGGCTACACCTTC. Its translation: CASSFEAASYGYTF.

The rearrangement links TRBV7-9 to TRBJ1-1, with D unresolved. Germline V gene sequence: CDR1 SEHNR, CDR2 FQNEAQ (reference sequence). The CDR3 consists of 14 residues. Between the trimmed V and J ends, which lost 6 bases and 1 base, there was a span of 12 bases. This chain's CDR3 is CASSPIAGNTEAFF. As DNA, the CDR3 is TGTGCCAGCAGTCCAATTGCAGGGAACACTGAAGCTTTCTTT. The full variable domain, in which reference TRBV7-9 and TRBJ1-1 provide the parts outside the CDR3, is DTGVSQNPRHKITKRGQNVTFRCDPISEHNRLYWYRQTLGQGPEFLTYFQNEAQLEKSRLLSDRFSAERPKGSFSTLEIQRTEQGDSAMYLCASSPIAGNTEAFFGQGTRLTVV.

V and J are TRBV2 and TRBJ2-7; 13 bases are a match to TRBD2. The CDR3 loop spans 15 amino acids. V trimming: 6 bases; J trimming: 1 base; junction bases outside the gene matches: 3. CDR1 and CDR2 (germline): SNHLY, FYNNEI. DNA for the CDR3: TGTGCCAGCAGGGGACTAGCGGGGAGGTCCTACGAGCAGTACTTC. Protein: CASRGLAGRSYEQYF.

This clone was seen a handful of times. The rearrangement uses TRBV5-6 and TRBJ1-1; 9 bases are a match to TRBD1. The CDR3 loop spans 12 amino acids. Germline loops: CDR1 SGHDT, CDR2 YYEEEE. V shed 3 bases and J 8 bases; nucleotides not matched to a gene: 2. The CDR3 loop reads CASSSGTGEAFF. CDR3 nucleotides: TGTGCCAGCAGCTCCGGGACAGGGGAAGCTTTCTTT.

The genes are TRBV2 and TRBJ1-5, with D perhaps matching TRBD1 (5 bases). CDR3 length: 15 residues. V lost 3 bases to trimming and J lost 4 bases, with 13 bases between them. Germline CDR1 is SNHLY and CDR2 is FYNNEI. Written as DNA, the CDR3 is TGTGCCAGCAGTGATGGCGGGGGAGTGAATCAGCCCCAGCATTTT. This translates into CASSDGGGVNQPQHF.

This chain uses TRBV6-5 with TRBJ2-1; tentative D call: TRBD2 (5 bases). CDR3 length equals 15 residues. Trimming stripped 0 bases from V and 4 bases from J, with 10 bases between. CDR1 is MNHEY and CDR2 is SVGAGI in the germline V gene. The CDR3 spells CASSYSRVGYNEQFF. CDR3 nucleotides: TGTGCCAGCAGTTACTCGAGGGTAGGGTACAATGAGCAGTTCTTC.

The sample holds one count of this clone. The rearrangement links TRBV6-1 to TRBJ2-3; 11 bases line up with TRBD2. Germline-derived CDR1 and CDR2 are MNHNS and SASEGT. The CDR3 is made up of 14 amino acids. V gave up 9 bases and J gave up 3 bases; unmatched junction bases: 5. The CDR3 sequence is CASSVAGGTDTQYF. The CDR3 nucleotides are TGTGCCAGTTCCGTAGCGGGAGGGACAGATACGCAGTATTTT.

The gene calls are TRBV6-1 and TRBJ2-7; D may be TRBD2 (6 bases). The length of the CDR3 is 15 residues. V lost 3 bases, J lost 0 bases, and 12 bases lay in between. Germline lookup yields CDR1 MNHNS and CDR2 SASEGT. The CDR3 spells CASSEGTGSSYEQYF. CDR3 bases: TGTGCCAGCAGTGAGGGGACCGGGAGCTCCTACGAGCAGTACTTC.